This T cell receptor (beta chain) was found in a study of blood T cells in healthy people across ages. A second PCR of about 7 to 11 cycles used a sample-barcoded 5' primer and a J-beta primer mix. Unique molecular identifiers of 12 random nucleotides labeled each cDNA. Each CDR3 protein gets one entry after TCRdb re-called the 5' RACE reads with MiXCR. The sample shows 1.8 million or so distinct CDR3 sequences, more than 35% of them seen only once. Study results and limitations: Researchers said unsorted PBMCs prevented a conclusive naive versus antigen-experienced comparison.

Trimming removed 10 bases from V and 3 bases from J, with 20 bases in between. Per germline, CDR1 MDHEN and CDR2 SYDVKM. The CDR3 is made up of 15 amino acids. This clonotype was observed a handful of times. Its antigen is undetermined. Sequencing used blood. This sequence originates from a human donor in good health. The chain combines TRBV28 with TRBJ2-3; D may be TRBD2 (7 bases). CDR3 bases: TGTGCCACCCAGAGGGGGGGGGCGATGACAGATACGCAGTATTTT. Amino acid sequence: CATQRGGAMTDTQYF. Full variable domain (rest looked up from reference TRBV28 and TRBJ2-3): DVKVTQSSRYLVKRTGEKVFLECVQDMDHENMFWYRQDPGLGLRLIYFSYDVKMKEKGDIPEGYSVSREKKERFSLILESASTNQTSMYLCATQRGGAMTDTQYFGPGTRLTVL.